Below are 23 T cell receptor beta chains sequenced from a single sample in a study of identical twins. MiXCR was run by TCRdb on the 5' RACE reads, yielding one entry per CDR3 protein. This sample carries hundreds of thousands of distinct CDR3 sequences, 20% to 30% of them seen once, and the ten largest clones take about 2.7%. Another study also made use of these data, one on T cells expressing NK-cell markers.

Sequencing was carried out using CD4+ T cells sorted from blood. These receptors were obtained from a young woman in good health.

V usage is TRBV15 and J usage is TRBJ2-3, with 7 positions matching TRBD1. V was pared by 4 bases and J by 6 bases, with 13 bases of the junction left unmatched. CDR1 is LNHNV, CDR2 YYDKDF, per germline (reference sequence). The CDR3 covers 16 residues. This CDR3 is CATSNGQARAGDTQYF. The DNA of the CDR3 is TGTGCCACCAGCAACGGACAGGCCCGAGCAGGGGATACGCAGTATTTT.

This clonotype has a handful of counts. J is TRBJ1-1 and V is TRBV12-3 or TRBV12-4, with a weak D call TRBD1 (5 bases). V was clipped by 11 bases and J by 0 bases, with 13 bases between them. This CDR3 has 13 amino acids. The CDR3 loop reads CASRVDMNTEAFF. Written as DNA, the CDR3 is TGTGCCTCTCGGGTGGACATGAACACTGAAGCTTTCTTT.

This clonotype was seen many times. The rearrangement joins TRBV12-3 or TRBV12-4 to TRBJ1-1; maybe TRBD1 (6 bases). This CDR3 region has 13 residues. The ends were cut back, 6 bases at V and 3 bases at J, with 11 bases in the middle. CDR3 nucleotide sequence: TGTGCCAGCAGCTTACAGGGCTACACTGAAGCTTTCTTT. Translated: CASSLQGYTEAFF.

The CDR3 nucleotides read TGTGCCAGCAGTGAAAGTGGAAGCTCTGGAAACACCATATATTTT. It encodes CASSESGSSGNTIYF. This rearrangement joins TRBV2 to TRBJ1-3, with D unresolved. Germline-derived CDR1 and CDR2 are SNHLY and FYNNEI. The CDR3 totals 15 residues. V lost 2 bases to trimming and J lost 0 bases, with 8 bases between them.

In this sample, this clonotype turned up a few times. The V call is TRBV14, the J call TRBJ2-5, with D possibly being TRBD2 (6 bases). Germline CDR1 SGHDN, CDR2 FVKESK. The CDR3 spans 16 residues. V shed 0 bases and J shed 2 bases, with 13 bases lying between them. DNA of the CDR3: TGTGCCAGCAGCCAAGACCCCTATAGCGGTCAAGAGACCCAGTACTTC. Its translation: CASSQDPYSGQETQYF.

This clonotype was counted a few times. The J gene is TRBJ2-2, the V gene TRBV5-6; the D gene is possibly TRBD2 (6 bases). This CDR3 has 13 amino acids. The V end lost 2 bases, the J end lost 13 bases, and 15 bases lay between the germline ends. The germline V gene encodes CDR1 SGHDT and CDR2 YYEEEE. The DNA for the CDR3 is TGTGCCAGCAGCTTAGGCGGGGCAGCCCGGCTGTTTTTT. Protein: CASSLGGAARLFF.

This clonotype showed up just a few times. V gene TRBV20-1 combines with J gene TRBJ2-1; 7 nucleotides match TRBD2. After removal of 7 bases from V and 10 bases from J, the junction contained 19 bases not matched to a gene. This CDR3 contains 15 residues. The germline V gene has CDR1 DFQATT and CDR2 SNEGSKA (reference sequence). CDR3 region: CSVFLPGGRAREQFF. As DNA, the CDR3 is TGCAGTGTTTTCCTCCCTGGGGGGAGGGCCCGAGAGCAGTTCTTC.

The chain carries TRBV7-6 and TRBJ1-2; D is perhaps TRBD1 (5 bases). Germline V gene sequence: CDR1 SGHVS, CDR2 FNYEAQ. The CDR3 extends over 15 amino acids. V shed 1 base and J shed 6 bases, with 15 bases lying between them. CDR3 in amino acids: CASSLVGVRSDGYTF. DNA of the CDR3: TGTGCCAGCAGCTTAGTGGGGGTGAGGAGCGATGGCTACACCTTC.

There are a few counts of this clonotype. This chain joins TRBV20-1 and TRBJ2-1, with D tentatively TRBD1 or TRBD2 (5 bases each). V lost 0 bases and J lost 2, with 11 bases in between. Germline lookup yields CDR1 DFQATT and CDR2 SNEGSKA (reference sequence). This CDR3 has 15 amino acids. In DNA, the CDR3 is TGCAGTGCTAGAGATCGGGGCGGTCCCTACAATGAGCAGTTCTTC. Its protein product is CSARDRGGPYNEQFF.

The J gene is TRBJ2-7, the V gene TRBV7-8; 7 bases match TRBD1. The CDR3 contains 14 residues. Germline-derived CDR1 and CDR2 are SGHVS and FQNEAQ. Trimming took 4 bases from V and 2 from J; bases not matched to a gene: 5. CDR3: CASSYRDSTYEQYF. CDR3 bases: TGTGCCAGCAGCTACCGGGACAGCACCTACGAGCAGTACTTC.

This chain joins TRBV5-1 and TRBJ2-1; tentative D call: TRBD1 (6 bases). From germline, CDR1 is SGHRS and CDR2 YFSETQ. V gave up 1 base and J gave up 8 bases, with 10 bases separating them. This CDR3 is built from 13 residues. The CDR3 reads CASSLNRVHEQFF. Here the CDR3 DNA reads TGCGCCAGCAGCTTGAACAGGGTACATGAGCAGTTCTTC.

CDR3 nucleotide sequence: TGCAGTGCTGGGAGACAGGAAACTACTGAAGCTTTCTTT. Translating it yields CSAGRQETTEAFF. The rearrangement joins TRBV20-1 to TRBJ1-1; D perhaps matches TRBD1 (6 bases). The length of the CDR3 is 13 residues. Trimming pared 5 bases from V and 5 bases from J, leaving 15 bases between. Germline V gives CDR1 DFQATT, CDR2 SNEGSKA (reference sequence).

The chain employs TRBV7-9 and TRBJ2-7; D remains unclear. Looked up from germline, CDR1 is SEHNR and CDR2 is FQNEAQ (reference sequence). This CDR3 is 13 amino acids long. V was shortened by 3 bases and J by 6 bases, with 12 bases between the two germline ends. For the CDR3, the DNA is TGTGCCAGCAGCTTTTCCTCTCGCGCCGAGCAGTACTTC. Translating gives CASSFSSRAEQYF. Variable domain in full (rest from reference TRBV7-9 and TRBJ2-7): DTGVSQNPRHKITKRGQNVTFRCDPISEHNRLYWYRQTLGQGPEFLTYFQNEAQLEKSRLLSDRFSAERPKGSFSTLEIQRTEQGDSAMYLCASSFSSRAEQYFGPGTRLTVT.

This rearrangement joins TRBV12-3 or TRBV12-4 to TRBJ2-5; TRBD2 matches 8 bases. The V gene end was trimmed by 3 bases and the J gene end by 7 bases; junction bases not matched to a gene: 13. CDR3 size: 16 residues. The DNA of the CDR3 is TGTGCCAGCAGTTTGTTTGGGAGCGGGAGTTCAGGGACCCAGTACTTC. It specifies CASSLFGSGSSGTQYF.

The CDR3 spells CSAKPGRPTYNEQFF. CDR3 nucleotide sequence: TGCAGTGCTAAACCGGGACGACCGACCTACAATGAGCAGTTCTTC. This chain joins TRBV20-1 and TRBJ2-1; D is tentatively TRBD1 or TRBD2 (5 bases each). The CDR3 covers 15 residues. Germline CDR1 reads DFQATT; CDR2 reads SNEGSKA (reference sequence). Trimming pared 4 bases from V and 2 bases from J, leaving 15 bases between.

This clonotype was detected a few times. This chain joins TRBV20-1 and TRBJ1-1, with D tentatively TRBD1 (5 bases). The V gene's germline CDR1 is DFQATT and CDR2 SNEGSKA (reference sequence). V was cut by 4 bases and J by 5 bases, with 17 bases left in between. The CDR3 has 14 amino acids. CDR3 sequence reads: CSANLRQGWTEAFF. As DNA, the CDR3 is TGCAGTGCTAATTTACGGCAGGGATGGACTGAAGCTTTCTTT.

V is TRBV5-1 and J is TRBJ2-7; D might be TRBD1 (6 bases). CDR1 SGHRS and CDR2 YFSETQ come from the germline V gene. Trimming removed 4 bases at V and 3 bases at J, with 14 bases between. The CDR3 is 14 residues long. The chain's CDR3 is CASSQDRHVYEQYF. The CDR3 DNA is TGCGCCAGCAGCCAAGACAGGCACGTCTACGAGCAGTACTTC.

The table lists this clonotype with a few counts. V is TRBV10-2 and J is TRBJ2-5; TRBD2 matches at 7 bases. CDR1 and CDR2 (germline): WSHSY, SAAADI. The J segment lost 6 bases and the V segment lost 6 bases, leaving 13 bases of the junction unmatched. CDR3 length: 15 residues. CDR3 region: CASRGEGFALQTQYF. The CDR3 DNA reads as TGCGCCAGCAGAGGGGAGGGATTCGCCTTACAGACCCAGTACTTC.

The chain recombines TRBV5-1 with TRBJ1-1; the D gene is possibly TRBD1 (5 bases). The V gene lost 6 bases and the J gene lost 1 base, with 10 bases spanning the gap. CDR3 length: 13 amino acids. The germline V gene encodes CDR1 SGHRS and CDR2 YFSETQ. The CDR3 DNA reads as TGCGCCAGCATCGAGGGACCGAACACTGAAGCTTTCTTT. This translates into CASIEGPNTEAFF.

This clonotype occurred a few times. The CDR3 DNA follows: TGTGCCAGCAGACGGTCCGGTGGGCTCGCTAGCACAGATACGCAGTATTTT. The encoded protein is CASRRSGGLASTDTQYF. The V call is TRBV7-9, the J call TRBJ2-3, with D uncertain. V gave up 6 bases and J gave up 0 bases, with 19 bases separating them. The CDR3 loop spans 17 amino acids. The germline V gene has CDR1 SEHNR and CDR2 FQNEAQ (reference sequence).

This clonotype was recorded at least ten times. The chain carries TRBV5-1 and TRBJ2-7; no definite D call. Germline V gene lookup returns CDR1 SGHRS and CDR2 YFSETQ. The CDR3 is 15 residues long. Between the trimmed V and J ends, which lost 0 bases and 0 bases, there was a span of 10 bases. CDR3 residues: CASSLEQRISYEQYF. In DNA, the CDR3 is TGCGCCAGCAGCTTGGAGCAGAGGATCTCCTACGAGCAGTACTTC. Complete variable domain (other parts from reference TRBV5-1 and TRBJ2-7): KAGVTQTPRYLIKTRGQQVTLSCSPISGHRSVSWYQQTPGQGLQFLFEYFSETQRNKGNFPGRFSGRQFSNSRSEMNVSTLELGDSALYLCASSLEQRISYEQYFGPGTRLTVT.

This clonotype is a singleton in its sample. With a much larger clone just one base away, this may be a read error. This chain connects TRBV12-3 or TRBV12-4 to TRBJ2-7; possibly TRBD2 for D (6 bases). The CDR3 has 13 residues. CDR3 sequence (DNA): TGTGACAGCAGTTTGGGACTCTCCTACGAGCAGTACTTC. Residues: CDSSLGLSYEQYF.

The chain uses TRBV20-1 and TRBJ2-3; 8 bases are a match to TRBD2. Germline values: CDR1 DFQATT, CDR2 SNEGSKA (reference sequence). The CDR3 runs 15 residues. V shed 0 bases and J 1 base; nucleotides not matched to a gene: 3. CDR3: CSARDATSGTDTQYF. CDR3 bases: TGCAGTGCTAGAGATGCGACTAGCGGCACAGATACGCAGTATTTT.